This T cell receptor beta chain is from a study of Graves' ophthalmopathy and Graves' hyperthyroidism. Whole-study findings and limits: Appearing in blood as well were most expanded thyroid clonotypes above 0.001 frequency.

On this clonotype: The antigen is unknown.

Transcripts of RNA were the source for amplifying TCR beta CDR3 regions. First-round RT-PCR with HTBI primers preceded a second-round multiplex PCR. Each CDR3 protein is one row after TCRdb ran MiXCR on the multiplex PCR reads. This table has 200,000 to 300,000 distinct CDR3 sequences, around 50% appearing once. No donor had other autoimmune disease, uncontrolled infection, pregnancy or lactation. Diagnosis was based on clinical symptoms, serum thyroxine, TRAb, thyroid ultrasound and orbital computed tomography. The CDR3 covers 15 residues. V gave up 4 bases and J gave up 0 bases; unmatched junction bases: 3. CDR1 SGHRS and CDR2 YFSETQ come from the germline V gene.

Sequenced sample: peripheral blood. This sequence was found in an adult man with Graves' ophthalmopathy. The chain employs TRBV5-1 and TRBJ1-4; 7 bases map to TRBD1. CDR3 bases: TGCGCCAGCAGCATCCAGGGGGCAACTAATGAAAAACTGTTTTTT. Amino acids: CASSIQGATNEKLFF.